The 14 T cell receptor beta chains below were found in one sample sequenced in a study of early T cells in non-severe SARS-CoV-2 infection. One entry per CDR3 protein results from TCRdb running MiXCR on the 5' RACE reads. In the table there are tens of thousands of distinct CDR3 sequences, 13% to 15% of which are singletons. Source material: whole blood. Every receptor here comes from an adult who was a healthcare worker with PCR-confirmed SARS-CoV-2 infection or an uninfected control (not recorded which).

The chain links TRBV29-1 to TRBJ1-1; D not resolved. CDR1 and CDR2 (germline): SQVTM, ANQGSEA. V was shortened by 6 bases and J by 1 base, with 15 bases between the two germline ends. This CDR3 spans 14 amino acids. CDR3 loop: CSVQTEGWNTEAFF. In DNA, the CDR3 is TGCAGCGTGCAAACGGAGGGCTGGAACACTGAAGCTTTCTTT.

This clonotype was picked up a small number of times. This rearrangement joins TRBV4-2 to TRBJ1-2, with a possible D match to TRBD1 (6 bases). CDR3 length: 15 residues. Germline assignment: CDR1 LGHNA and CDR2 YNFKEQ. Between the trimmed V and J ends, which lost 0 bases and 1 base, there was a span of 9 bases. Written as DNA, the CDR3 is TGTGCCAGCAGCCAAGATTACAGGGTTAACTATGGCTACACCTTC. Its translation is CASSQDYRVNYGYTF.

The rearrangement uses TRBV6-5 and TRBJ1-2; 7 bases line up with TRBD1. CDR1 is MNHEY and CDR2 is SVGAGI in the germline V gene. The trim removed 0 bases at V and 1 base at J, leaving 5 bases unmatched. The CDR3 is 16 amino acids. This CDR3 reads CASSYSGQESNYGYTF. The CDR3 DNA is TGTGCCAGCAGTTACTCCGGACAGGAGAGTAACTATGGCTACACCTTC.

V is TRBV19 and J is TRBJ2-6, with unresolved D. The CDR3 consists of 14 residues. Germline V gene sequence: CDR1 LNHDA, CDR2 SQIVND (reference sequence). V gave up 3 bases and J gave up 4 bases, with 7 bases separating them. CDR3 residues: CASSIYRGANVLTF. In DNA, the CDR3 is TGTGCCAGTAGTATTTATAGGGGGGCCAACGTCCTGACTTTC. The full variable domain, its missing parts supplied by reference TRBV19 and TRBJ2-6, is DGGITQSPKYLFRKEGQNVTLSCEQNLNHDAMYWYRQDPGQGLRLIYYSQIVNDFQKGDIAEGYSVSREKKESFPLTVTSAQKNPTAFYLCASSIYRGANVLTFGAGSRLTVL.

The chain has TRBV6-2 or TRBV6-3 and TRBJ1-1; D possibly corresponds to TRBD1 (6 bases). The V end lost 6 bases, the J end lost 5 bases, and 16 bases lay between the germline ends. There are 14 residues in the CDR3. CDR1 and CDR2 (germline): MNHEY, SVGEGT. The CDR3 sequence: CASSSRGGNTEAFF. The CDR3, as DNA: TGTGCCAGCAGCTCCAGGGGCGGAAATACTGAAGCTTTCTTT.

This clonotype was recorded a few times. CDR3 protein: CASSYWAGTNNEQFF. The CDR3 DNA follows: TGTGCCAGCAGTTACTGGGCGGGCACCAACAATGAGCAGTTCTTC. The chain joins TRBV6-6 to TRBJ2-1, with TRBD2 as a possible D gene (5 bases). V was cut by 1 base and J by 5 bases, with 12 bases left in between. The CDR3 loop spans 15 amino acids. Germline V gene sequence: CDR1 MNHNY, CDR2 SVGAGI (reference sequence).

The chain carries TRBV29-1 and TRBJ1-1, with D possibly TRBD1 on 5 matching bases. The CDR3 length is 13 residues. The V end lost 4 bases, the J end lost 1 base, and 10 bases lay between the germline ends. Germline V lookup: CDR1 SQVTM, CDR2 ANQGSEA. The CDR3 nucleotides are TGCAGCGTTGTCGGTACAGGGAACACTGAAGCTTTCTTT. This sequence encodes CSVVGTGNTEAFF.

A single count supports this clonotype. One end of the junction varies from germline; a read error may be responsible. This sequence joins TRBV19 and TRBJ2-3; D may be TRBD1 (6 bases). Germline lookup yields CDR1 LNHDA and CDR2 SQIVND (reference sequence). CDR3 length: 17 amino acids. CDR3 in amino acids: CVSSIRVLAGATDTQYF. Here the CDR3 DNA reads TGTGTCAGTAGTATAAGGGTCCTAGCAGGGGCCACAGATACGCAGTATTTT.

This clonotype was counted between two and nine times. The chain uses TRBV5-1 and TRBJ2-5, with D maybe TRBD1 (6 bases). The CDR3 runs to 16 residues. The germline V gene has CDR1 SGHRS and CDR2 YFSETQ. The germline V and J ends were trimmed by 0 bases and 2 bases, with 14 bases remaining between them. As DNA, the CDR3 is TGCGCCAGCAGCTTGGCCGCAGGACAGAGACAAGAGACCCAGTACTTC. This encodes CASSLAAGQRQETQYF.

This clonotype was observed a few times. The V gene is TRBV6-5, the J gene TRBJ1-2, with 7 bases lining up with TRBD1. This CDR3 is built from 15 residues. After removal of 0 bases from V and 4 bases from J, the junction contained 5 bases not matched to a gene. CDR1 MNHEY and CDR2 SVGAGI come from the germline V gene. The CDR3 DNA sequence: TGTGCCAGCAGTTACTCGGCCAGGGGGGTCTATGGCTACACCTTC. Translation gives CASSYSARGVYGYTF.

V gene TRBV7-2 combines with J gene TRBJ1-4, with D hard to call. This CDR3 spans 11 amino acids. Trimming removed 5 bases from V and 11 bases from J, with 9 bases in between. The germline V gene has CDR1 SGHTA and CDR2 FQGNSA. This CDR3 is CASSQKYKLFF. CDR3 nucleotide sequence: TGTGCCAGCAGCCAGAAATATAAACTGTTTTTT.

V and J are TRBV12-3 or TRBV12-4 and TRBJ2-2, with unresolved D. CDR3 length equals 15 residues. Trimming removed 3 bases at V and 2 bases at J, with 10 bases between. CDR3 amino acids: CASSLSVGNTGELFF. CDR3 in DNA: TGTGCCAGCAGTTTGTCTGTGGGAAACACCGGGGAGCTGTTTTTT.

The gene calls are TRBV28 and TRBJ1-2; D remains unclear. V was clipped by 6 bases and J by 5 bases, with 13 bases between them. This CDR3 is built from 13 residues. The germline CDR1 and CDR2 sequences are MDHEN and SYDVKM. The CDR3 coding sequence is TGTGCCAGCAGACCCCGGTGGCAGTATGGCTACACCTTC. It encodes CASRPRWQYGYTF.

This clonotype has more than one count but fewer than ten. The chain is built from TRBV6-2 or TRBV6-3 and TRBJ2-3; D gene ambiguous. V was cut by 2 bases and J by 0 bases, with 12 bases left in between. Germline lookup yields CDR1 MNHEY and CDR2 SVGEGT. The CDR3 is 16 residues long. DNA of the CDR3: TGTGCCAGCAGTTACCCTGGTGGGCCTAGCACAGATACGCAGTATTTT. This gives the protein CASSYPGGPSTDTQYF.